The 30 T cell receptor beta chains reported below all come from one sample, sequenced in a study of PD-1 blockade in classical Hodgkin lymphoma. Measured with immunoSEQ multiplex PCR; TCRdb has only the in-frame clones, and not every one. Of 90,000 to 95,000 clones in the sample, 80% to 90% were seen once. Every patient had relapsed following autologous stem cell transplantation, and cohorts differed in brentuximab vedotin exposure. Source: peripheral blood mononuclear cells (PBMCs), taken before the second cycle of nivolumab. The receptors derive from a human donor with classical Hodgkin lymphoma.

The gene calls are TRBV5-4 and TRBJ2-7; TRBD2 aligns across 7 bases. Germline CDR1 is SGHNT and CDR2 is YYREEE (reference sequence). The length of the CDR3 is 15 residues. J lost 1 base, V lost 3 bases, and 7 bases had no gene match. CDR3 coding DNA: TGTGCCAGCAGCTCCCCCGGGACTACTTCCTACGAGCAGTACTTC. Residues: CASSSPGTTSYEQYF.

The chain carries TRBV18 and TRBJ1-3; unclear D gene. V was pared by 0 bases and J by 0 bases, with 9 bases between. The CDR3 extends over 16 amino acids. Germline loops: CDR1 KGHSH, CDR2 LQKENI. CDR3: CASSPPGRVSGNTIYF. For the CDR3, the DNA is TGTGCCAGCTCACCACCGGGAAGGGTCTCTGGAAACACCATATATTTT.

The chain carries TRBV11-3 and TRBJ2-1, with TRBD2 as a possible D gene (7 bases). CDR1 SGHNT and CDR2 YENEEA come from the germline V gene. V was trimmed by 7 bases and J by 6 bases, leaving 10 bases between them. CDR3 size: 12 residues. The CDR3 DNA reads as TGTGCCAGCATGGGAGGGGGCAATGAGCAGTTCTTC. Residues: CASMGGGNEQFF.

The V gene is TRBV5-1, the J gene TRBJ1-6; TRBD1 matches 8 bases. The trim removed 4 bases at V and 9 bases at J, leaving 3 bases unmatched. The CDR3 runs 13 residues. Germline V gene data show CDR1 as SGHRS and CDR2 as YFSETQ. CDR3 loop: CASSETGVSPLHF. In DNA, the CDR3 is TGCGCCAGCAGCGAGACAGGGGTTTCACCCCTCCACTTT.

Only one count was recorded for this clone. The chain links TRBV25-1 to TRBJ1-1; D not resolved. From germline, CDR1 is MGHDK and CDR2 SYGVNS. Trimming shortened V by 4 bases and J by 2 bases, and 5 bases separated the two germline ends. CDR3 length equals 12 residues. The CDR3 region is CASSASNTEAFF. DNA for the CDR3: TGTGCCAGCAGTGCGAGCAACACTGAAGCTTTCTTT. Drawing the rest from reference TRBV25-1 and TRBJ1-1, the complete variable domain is EADIYQTPRYLVIGTGKKITLECSQTMGHDKMYWYQQDPGMELHLIHYSYGVNSTEKGDLSSESTVSRIRTEHFPLTLESARPSHTSQYLCASSASNTEAFFGQGTRLTVV.

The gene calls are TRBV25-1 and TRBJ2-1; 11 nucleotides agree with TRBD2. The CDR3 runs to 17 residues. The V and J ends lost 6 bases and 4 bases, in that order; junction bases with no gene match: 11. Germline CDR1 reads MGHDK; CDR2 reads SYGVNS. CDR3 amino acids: CASRATTGTSGYNEQFF. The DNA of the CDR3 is TGTGCCAGCAGAGCCACGACCGGGACTAGCGGATACAATGAGCAGTTCTTC.

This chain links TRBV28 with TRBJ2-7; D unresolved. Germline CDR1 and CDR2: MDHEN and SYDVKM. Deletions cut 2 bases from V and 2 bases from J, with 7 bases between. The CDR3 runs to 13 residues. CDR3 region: CASSLTETYEQYF. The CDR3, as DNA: TGTGCCAGCAGTTTAACAGAGACCTACGAGCAGTACTTC.

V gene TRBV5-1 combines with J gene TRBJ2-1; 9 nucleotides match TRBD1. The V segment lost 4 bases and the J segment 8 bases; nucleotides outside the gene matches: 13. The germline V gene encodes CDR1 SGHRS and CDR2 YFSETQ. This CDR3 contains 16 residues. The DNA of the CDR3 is TGCGCCAGCAGCCTTAACCGGGACAGGGAGTTTGATGAGCAGTTCTTC. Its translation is CASSLNRDREFDEQFF. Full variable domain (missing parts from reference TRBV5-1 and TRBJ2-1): KAGVTQTPRYLIKTRGQQVTLSCSPISGHRSVSWYQQTPGQGLQFLFEYFSETQRNKGNFPGRFSGRQFSNSRSEMNVSTLELGDSALYLCASSLNRDREFDEQFFGPGTRLTVL.

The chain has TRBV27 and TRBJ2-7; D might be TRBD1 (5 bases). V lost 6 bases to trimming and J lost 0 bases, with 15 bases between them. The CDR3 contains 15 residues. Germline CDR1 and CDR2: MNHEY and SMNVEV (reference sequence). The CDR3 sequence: CASRDWGASSYEQYF. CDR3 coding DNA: TGTGCCAGCAGAGATTGGGGCGCGTCCTCCTACGAGCAGTACTTC.

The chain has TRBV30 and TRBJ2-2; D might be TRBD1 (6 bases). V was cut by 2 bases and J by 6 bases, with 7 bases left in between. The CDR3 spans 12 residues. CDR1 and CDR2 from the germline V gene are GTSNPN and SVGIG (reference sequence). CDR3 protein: CAWSPGAGELFF. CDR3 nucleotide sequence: TGTGCCTGGAGTCCAGGGGCCGGGGAGCTGTTTTTT. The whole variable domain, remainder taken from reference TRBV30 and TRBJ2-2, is SQTIHQWPATLVQPVGSPLSLECTVEGTSNPNLYWYRQAAGRGLQLLFYSVGIGQISSEVPQNLSASRPQDRQFILSSKKLLLSDSGFYLCAWSPGAGELFFGEGSRLTVL.

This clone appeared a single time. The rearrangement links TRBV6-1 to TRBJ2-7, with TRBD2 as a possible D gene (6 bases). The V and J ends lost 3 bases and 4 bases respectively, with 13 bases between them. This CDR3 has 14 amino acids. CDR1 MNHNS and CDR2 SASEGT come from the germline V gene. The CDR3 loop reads CASSDSSGVYEQYF. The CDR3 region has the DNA TGTGCCAGCAGTGATAGTAGCGGAGTATACGAGCAGTACTTC.

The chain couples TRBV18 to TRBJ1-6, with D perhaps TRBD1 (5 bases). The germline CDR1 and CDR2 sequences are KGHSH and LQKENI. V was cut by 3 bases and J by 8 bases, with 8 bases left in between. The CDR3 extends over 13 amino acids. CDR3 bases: TGTGCCAGCTCACCCACGGGGGATTCACCCCTCCACTTT. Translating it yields CASSPTGDSPLHF.

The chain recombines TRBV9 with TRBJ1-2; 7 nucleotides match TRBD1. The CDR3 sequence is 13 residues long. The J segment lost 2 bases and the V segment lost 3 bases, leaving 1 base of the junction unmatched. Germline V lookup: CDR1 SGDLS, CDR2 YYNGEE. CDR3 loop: CASSAQGNYGYTF. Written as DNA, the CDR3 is TGTGCCAGCAGCGCACAGGGGAACTATGGCTACACCTTC.

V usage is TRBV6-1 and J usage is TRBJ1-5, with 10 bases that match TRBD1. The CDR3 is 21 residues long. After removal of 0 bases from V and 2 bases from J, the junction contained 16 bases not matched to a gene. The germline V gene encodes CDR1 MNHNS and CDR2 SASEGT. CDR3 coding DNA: TGTGCCAGCAGTGAAGCAAGCCGGGACAGGGGACTTCTATGGGGCAATCAGCCCCAGCATTTT. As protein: CASSEASRDRGLLWGNQPQHF.

CDR3 in DNA: TGTGCCAGCAGTCTTGCCGGAGGCGGGGAGCTGTTTTTT. This gives the protein CASSLAGGGELFF. The rearrangement joins TRBV6-5 to TRBJ2-2, with a tentative D call TRBD2 (5 bases). The V gene's germline CDR1 is MNHEY and CDR2 SVGAGI. The CDR3 sequence is 13 residues long. V was pared by 5 bases and J by 7 bases, with 11 bases between.

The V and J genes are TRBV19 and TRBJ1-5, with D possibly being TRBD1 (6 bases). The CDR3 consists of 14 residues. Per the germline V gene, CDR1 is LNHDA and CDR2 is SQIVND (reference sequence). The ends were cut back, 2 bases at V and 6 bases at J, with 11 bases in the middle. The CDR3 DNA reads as TGTGCCAGTAGTATATTAACAGGGAGTCAGCCCCAGCATTTT. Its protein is CASSILTGSQPQHF.

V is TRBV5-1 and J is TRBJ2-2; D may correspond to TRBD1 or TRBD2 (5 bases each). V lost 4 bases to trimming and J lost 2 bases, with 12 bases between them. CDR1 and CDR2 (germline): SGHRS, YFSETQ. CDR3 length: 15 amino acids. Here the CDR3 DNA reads TGCGCCAGCAGCGCCCGGGACCCTAACACCGGGGAGCTGTTTTTT. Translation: CASSARDPNTGELFF.

The CDR3 nucleotides are TGTGCCAGTAGTATTCTTTACGGGACTAGCGGCTACGAGCAGTACTTC. Translation: CASSILYGTSGYEQYF. The V and J genes are TRBV19 and TRBJ2-7; 11 bases match TRBD2. After removal of 3 bases from V and 3 bases from J, the junction contained 7 bases not matched to a gene. This CDR3 has 16 residues. CDR1 LNHDA and CDR2 SQIVND come from the germline V gene (reference sequence).

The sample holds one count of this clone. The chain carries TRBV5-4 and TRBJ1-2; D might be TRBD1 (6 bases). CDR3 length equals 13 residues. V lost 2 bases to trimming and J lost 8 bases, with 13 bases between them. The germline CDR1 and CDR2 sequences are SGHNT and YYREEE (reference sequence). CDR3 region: CASSFRDTEGYTF. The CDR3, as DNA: TGTGCCAGCAGCTTCCGGGACACGGAAGGCTACACCTTC.

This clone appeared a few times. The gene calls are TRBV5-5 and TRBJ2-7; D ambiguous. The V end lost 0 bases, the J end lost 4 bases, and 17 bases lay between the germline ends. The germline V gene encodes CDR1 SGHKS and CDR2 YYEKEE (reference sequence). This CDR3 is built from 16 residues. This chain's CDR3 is CASSLAGWDGQYEQYF. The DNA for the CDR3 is TGTGCCAGCAGCTTGGCTGGTTGGGATGGCCAGTACGAGCAGTACTTC.

The chain's CDR3 is CASSPREAGELFF. CDR3 coding DNA: TGTGCCAGCAGCCCCAGGGAAGCCGGGGAGCTGTTTTTT. The V gene is TRBV7-7, the J gene TRBJ2-2, with D possibly TRBD1 on 5 matching bases. This CDR3 contains 13 residues. In germline, CDR1 is SSHAT, CDR2 FNYEAQ (reference sequence). The V and J ends lost 5 bases and 6 bases respectively, with 10 bases between them.

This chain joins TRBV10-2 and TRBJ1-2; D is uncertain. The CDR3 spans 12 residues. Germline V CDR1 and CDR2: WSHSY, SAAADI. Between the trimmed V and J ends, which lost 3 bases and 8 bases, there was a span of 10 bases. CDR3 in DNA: TGCGCCAGCAGTGAAGCTAATGGCGGCTACACCTTC. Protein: CASSEANGGYTF.

The CDR3 region has the DNA TGCGCCAGCAGCTTTAATCGGCCGGGGACCACTGAAGCTTTCTTT. The encoded protein is CASSFNRPGTTEAFF. The V gene is TRBV5-1, the J gene TRBJ1-1; possible D gene TRBD1, 5 bases. V dropped 2 bases and J dropped 4 bases, with 15 bases sitting between them. This CDR3 is built from 15 residues. Germline CDR1 SGHRS, CDR2 YFSETQ.

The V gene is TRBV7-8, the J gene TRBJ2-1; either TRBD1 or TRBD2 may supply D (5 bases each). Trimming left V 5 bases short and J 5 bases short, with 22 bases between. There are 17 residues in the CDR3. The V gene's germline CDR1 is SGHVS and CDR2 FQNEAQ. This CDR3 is CASSPDPRKLGHNEQFF. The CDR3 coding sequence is TGTGCCAGCAGCCCTGACCCCCGGAAACTGGGACACAATGAGCAGTTCTTC. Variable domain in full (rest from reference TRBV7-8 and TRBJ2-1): GAGVSQSPRYKVAKRGQDVALRCDPISGHVSLFWYQQALGQGPEFLTYFQNEAQLDKSGLPSDRFFAERPEGSVSTLKIQRTQQEDSAVYLCASSPDPRKLGHNEQFFGPGTRLTVL.

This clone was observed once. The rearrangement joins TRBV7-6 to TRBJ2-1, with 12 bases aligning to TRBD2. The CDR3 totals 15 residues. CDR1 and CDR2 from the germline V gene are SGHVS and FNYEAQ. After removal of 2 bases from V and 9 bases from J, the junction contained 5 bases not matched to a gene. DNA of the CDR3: TGTGCCAGCAGCTTACGACTAGCGGGAGTGGGTGAGCAGTTCTTC. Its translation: CASSLRLAGVGEQFF.

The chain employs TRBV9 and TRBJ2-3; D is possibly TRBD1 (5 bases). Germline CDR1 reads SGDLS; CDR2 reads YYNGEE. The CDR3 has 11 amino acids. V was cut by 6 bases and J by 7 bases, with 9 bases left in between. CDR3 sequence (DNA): TGTGCCAGCAAGGGGTCAAATACGCAGTATTTT. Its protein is CASKGSNTQYF. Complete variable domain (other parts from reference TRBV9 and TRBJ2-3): DSGVTQTPKHLITATGQRVTLRCSPRSGDLSVYWYQQSLDQGLQFLIQYYNGEERAKGNILERFSAQQFPDLHSELNLSSLELGDSALYFCASKGSNTQYFGPGTRLTVL.

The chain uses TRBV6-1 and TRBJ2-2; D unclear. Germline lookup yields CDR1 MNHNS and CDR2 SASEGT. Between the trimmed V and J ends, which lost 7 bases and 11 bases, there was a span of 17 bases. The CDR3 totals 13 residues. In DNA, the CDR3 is TGTGCCAGCAACCCCGGGCTCCTGAATGAGCTGTTTTTT. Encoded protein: CASNPGLLNELFF.

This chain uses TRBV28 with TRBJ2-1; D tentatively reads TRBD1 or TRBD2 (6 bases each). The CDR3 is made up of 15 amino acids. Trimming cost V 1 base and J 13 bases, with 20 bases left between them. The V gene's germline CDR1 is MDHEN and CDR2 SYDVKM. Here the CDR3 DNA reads TGTGCCAGCAGTTTATTGCCCGGGGGCGGCCCCCGACAGTTCTTC. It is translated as CASSLLPGGGPRQFF.

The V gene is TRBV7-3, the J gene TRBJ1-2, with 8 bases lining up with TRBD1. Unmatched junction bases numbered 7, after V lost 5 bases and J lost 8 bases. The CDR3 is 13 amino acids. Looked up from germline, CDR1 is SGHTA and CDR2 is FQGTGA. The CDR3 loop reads CASSPQGAGGYTF. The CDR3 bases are TGTGCCAGCAGCCCCCAGGGGGCCGGGGGCTACACCTTC.

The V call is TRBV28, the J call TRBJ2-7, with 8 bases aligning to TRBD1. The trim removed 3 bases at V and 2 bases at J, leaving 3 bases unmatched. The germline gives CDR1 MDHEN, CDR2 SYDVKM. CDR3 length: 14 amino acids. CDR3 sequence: CASSFTGGTYEQYF. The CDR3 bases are TGTGCCAGCAGTTTTACAGGGGGGACCTACGAGCAGTACTTC. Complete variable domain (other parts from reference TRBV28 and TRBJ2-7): DVKVTQSSRYLVKRTGEKVFLECVQDMDHENMFWYRQDPGLGLRLIYFSYDVKMKEKGDIPEGYSVSREKKERFSLILESASTNQTSMYLCASSFTGGTYEQYFGPGTRLTVT.